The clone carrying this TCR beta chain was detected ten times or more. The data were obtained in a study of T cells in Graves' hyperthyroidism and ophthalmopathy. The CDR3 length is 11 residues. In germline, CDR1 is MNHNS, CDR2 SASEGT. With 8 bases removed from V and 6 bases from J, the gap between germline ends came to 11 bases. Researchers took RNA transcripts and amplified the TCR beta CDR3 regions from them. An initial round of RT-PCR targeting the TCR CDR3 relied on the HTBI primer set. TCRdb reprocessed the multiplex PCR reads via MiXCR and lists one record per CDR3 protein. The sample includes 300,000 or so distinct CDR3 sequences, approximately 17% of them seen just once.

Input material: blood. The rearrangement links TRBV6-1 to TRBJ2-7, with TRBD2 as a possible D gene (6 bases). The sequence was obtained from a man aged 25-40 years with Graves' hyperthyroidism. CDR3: CASVRGGEQYF. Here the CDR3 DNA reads TGTGCCAGCGTGAGGGGAGGCGAGCAGTACTTC.